This is a list of T cell receptor beta chains from one sample in a study of blood T cell repertoires in COVID-19. Using immunoSEQ multiplex PCR, the repertoire was profiled, and TCRdb retains in-frame clones only, with some absent. Among 200,000 to 250,000 clones listed, 82% were seen once. Sequenced material: PBMCs or T cells enriched from blood (not recorded which). All receptors derive from a woman aged 55-69 years who had recovered from COVID-19. Each CDR3 is given with its conserved first and last residue. A D gene is named only where the DNA matches it firmly. A clone size is listed for some rows: how often the clone was seen (once, few, many), or a class if it is expanded.

TRBD2,once,TRBV5-1,TRBJ2-1,TGCGCCAGCGGGTCTGGCGGGGGTGCCAATGAGCAGTTCTTC,CASGSGGGANEQFF
TRBD2,few,TRBV25-1,TRBJ2-1,TGTGCCAGCTGCCCCTCTTGGGGAGGGATGAATGAGCAGTTCTTC,CASCPSWGGMNEQFF
-,-,TRBV19,TRBJ1-5,TGTGCCAGTACCGTAGGGTGGGGAGGCAATCAGCCCCAGCATTTT,CASTVGWGGNQPQHF
-,-,TRBV18,TRBJ1-1,TGTGCCAGCTCACCAGGGCAGCCGAACACTGAAGCTTTCTTT,CASSPGQPNTEAFF
TRBD1,-,TRBV5-6,TRBJ2-2,TGTGCCAGCAGCTTGTTGGACAGGGGTAACACCGGGGAGCTGTTTTTT,CASSLLDRGNTGELFF
-,-,TRBV19,TRBJ1-1,TGTGCCAGTAGTTCGCCTGGGCCTGAAGCTTTCTTT,CASSSPGPEAFF
TRBD2,-,TRBV7-3,TRBJ2-1,TGTGCCAGCAGCTCGGCCCCTAGCGGGGGGGCCGGTGAGCAGTTCTTC,CASSSAPSGGAGEQFF
TRBD2,once,TRBV15,TRBJ2-3,TGTGCCACCAGCAGATGGACTAGCGGGAGTGCAGATACGCAGTATTTT,CATSRWTSGSADTQYF
TRBD2,-,TRBV4-1,TRBJ2-3,TGCGCCAGCAGCCAAGAGTGGCGGGGGGGCAGCACAGATACGCAGTATTTT,CASSQEWRGGSTDTQYF
-,-,TRBV20-1,TRBJ1-1,TGCAGTGCGGACGGGGGCACTGAAGCTTTCTTT,CSADGGTEAFF
-,few,TRBV29-1,TRBJ2-1,TGCAGCGCTGAGGGCAACAATGAGCAGTTCTTC,CSAEGNNEQFF
-,-,TRBV12-5,TRBJ1-1,TGTGCTAGTGGTTTACGACTCTCGTCGTGGACTGAAGCTTTCTTT,CASGLRLSSWTEAFF
-,-,TRBV7-3,TRBJ2-1,TGTGCCAGCAGCTTAGAGGCGCGGGGAGTCGTCTACAATGAGCAGTTCTTC,CASSLEARGVVYNEQFF
TRBD1,-,TRBV9,TRBJ1-1,TGTGCCAGCAGCGTAATAGGGGGCGTCGGCACTGAAGCTTTCTTT,CASSVIGGVGTEAFF
-,-,TRBV19,TRBJ1-4,TGTGCCAGTAGTATCGCGGGGGCCCCAACTAATGAAAAACTGTTTTTT,CASSIAGAPTNEKLFF
TRBD1,-,TRBV11-1,TRBJ1-2,TGTGCCAGCAGCATCACAGCCGGGACAGATCGCTACACCTTC,CASSITAGTDRYTF
-,once,TRBV7-2,TRBJ2-7,TGTGCCAGCAGCCTTATTCCCGCAGGGATCTCCTACGAGCAGTACTTC,CASSLIPAGISYEQYF
TRBD2,-,TRBV14,TRBJ2-7,TGTGCCAGCAGCCAAGGAATCAGCGGGAGGGTCCACGAGCAGTACTTC,CASSQGISGRVHEQYF
TRBD1,-,TRBV19,TRBJ2-2,TGTGCCAGTAGTCCGTGGACAGGGTCCACCGGGGAGCTGTTTTTT,CASSPWTGSTGELFF
TRBD1,once,TRBV3-1/TRBV3-2,TRBJ2-2,TGTGCCAGCAGCCCCAGGGGGCTGGACACCGGGGAGCTGTTTTTT,CASSPRGLDTGELFF
-,-,TRBV19,TRBJ1-5,TGTGCCAGTAGTTGGGGGCGCGGAAGCAATCAGCCCCAGCATTTT,CASSWGRGSNQPQHF
-,-,TRBV29-1,TRBJ1-1,TGCAGCGTGGAACAGGGTAACACTGAAGCTTTCTTT,CSVEQGNTEAFF
TRBD1,-,TRBV27,TRBJ1-4,TGTGCCAGCAGTCAGGAAACAGGGGAGGATGAAAAACTGTTTTTT,CASSQETGEDEKLFF
-,-,TRBV29-1,TRBJ2-7,TGCAGCGTTGAAGGCGACGGACTATCGGGATCCTACGAGCAGTACTTC,CSVEGDGLSGSYEQYF
-,-,TRBV11-2,TRBJ2-3,TGTGCCAGCAGCTTAGATTGGGGGGAAAACACAGATACGCAGTATTTT,CASSLDWGENTDTQYF
-,few,TRBV19,TRBJ1-2,TGTGCCAGTAGCCCACGGGGGGCGCTAGGGGTTTCCCATGGCTACACCTTC,CASSPRGALGVSHGYTF
TRBD2,-,TRBV5-1,TRBJ2-3,TGCGCCAGCAGCTTGGGGGCTAGCGGGAGGAGCACAGATACGCAGTATTTT,CASSLGASGRSTDTQYF
-,once,TRBV14,TRBJ1-2,TGTGCCAGCAGCCAAGGGGGGCAGGACTGGTATGGCTACACCTTC,CASSQGGQDWYGYTF
-,-,TRBV5-5,TRBJ1-6,TGTGCCAGCAGCCTGACCGAGGCGAACTCCTATAATTCACCCCTCCACTTT,CASSLTEANSYNSPLHF
TRBD1,few,TRBV5-6,TRBJ1-6,TGTGCCAGCAGCTTGTTACAGGGGGCGTCGAATTCACCCCTCCACTTT,CASSLLQGASNSPLHF
-,-,TRBV13,TRBJ2-7,TGTGCCAGCAGCTTAGGCCCGGGGGGCCGAGAGCAGTACTTC,CASSLGPGGREQYF
TRBD2,-,TRBV10-1,TRBJ2-7,TGCGCCAGCAGTGAGGGGGGAGGGTTTCCCTACGAGCAGTACTTC,CASSEGGGFPYEQYF
-,few,TRBV25-1,TRBJ2-1,TGTGCCAGCAACCCACAGGGTGAAGGGTACAATGAGCAGTTCTTC,CASNPQGEGYNEQFF
-,-,TRBV5-1,TRBJ2-7,TGCGCCAGCAGCTTGGTACAGGGACACTACGAGCAGTACTTC,CASSLVQGHYEQYF
TRBD1,few,TRBV20-1,TRBJ1-5,TGCAGTGCCAGTACAGGGGTGAATCAGCCCCAGCATTTT,CSASTGVNQPQHF
-,few,TRBV7-9,TRBJ1-1,TGTGCCAGCAGCTTAGGAGCCACAGGGAGCACTGAAGCTTTCTTT,CASSLGATGSTEAFF
TRBD2,-,TRBV19,TRBJ2-2,TGTGCCAGTAGAGCCGGGGGGACCGGGGAGCTGTTTTTT,CASRAGGTGELFF
TRBD2,once,TRBV11-3,TRBJ2-1,TGTGCCAGCAGCTTAGATAGCGGGGCTTACAATGAGCAGTTCTTC,CASSLDSGAYNEQFF